Sequencing of this T cell receptor (beta chain) was carried out in a study of OX40 agonist ivuxolimab in advanced cancers. General study results and limits: Clonal expansion among partial responders at 0.1-3.0 mg/kg ranked near the lowest.

The assay was immunoSEQ multiplex PCR, and TCRdb's table has in-frame clones only and misses some. Counted here are roughly 95,000 clones, over 75% occurring once; the ten biggest clones make up roughly 2.1%. Concerning this clone: Its target is unknown.

Germline CDR1 LNHDA, CDR2 SQIVND (reference sequence). With 1 base clipped from V and 4 bases from J, the junction kept 6 bases outside the gene matches. The CDR3 is 16 amino acids. This material consisted of CD4+ or CD8+ T cells sorted from blood, taken in a trial of the OX40 agonist ivuxolimab. The source of this sequence is an adult with an advanced solid tumor such as melanoma, head and neck, liver or kidney cancer. The chain couples TRBV19 to TRBJ2-7; TRBD1 matches 11 bases. The CDR3 DNA follows: TGTGCCAGTAGTATAGGAGGACAGGGGGCTTCATACGAGCAGTACTTC. Encoded protein: CASSIGGQGASYEQYF.